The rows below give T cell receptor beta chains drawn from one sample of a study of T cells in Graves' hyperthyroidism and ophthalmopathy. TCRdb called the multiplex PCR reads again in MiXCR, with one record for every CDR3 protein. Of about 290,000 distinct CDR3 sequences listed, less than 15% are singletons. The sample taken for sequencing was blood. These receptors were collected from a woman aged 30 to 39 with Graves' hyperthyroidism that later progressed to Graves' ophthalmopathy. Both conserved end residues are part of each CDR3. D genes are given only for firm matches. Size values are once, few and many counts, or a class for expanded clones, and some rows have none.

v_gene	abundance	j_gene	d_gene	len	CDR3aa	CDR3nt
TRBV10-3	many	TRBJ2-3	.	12	CAISRENRWQYF	TGTGCCATCAGTAGAGAAAACCGGTGGCAGTATTTT
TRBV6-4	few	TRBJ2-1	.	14	CASSRELGGNEQFF	TGTGCCAGCAGTAGGGAACTAGGAGGCAATGAGCAGTTCTTC
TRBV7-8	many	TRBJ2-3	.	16	CASSLGASAPTDTQYF	TGTGCCAGCAGCTTAGGAGCTAGCGCCCCCACAGATACGCAGTATTTT
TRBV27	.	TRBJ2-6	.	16	CASSLFRDTGANVLTF	TGTGCCAGCAGTTTATTCCGGGACACTGGGGCCAACGTCCTGACTTTC
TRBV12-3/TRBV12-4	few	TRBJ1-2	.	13	CASSSGRADGYTF	TGTGCCAGCAGCTCTGGCAGGGCGGACGGCTACACCTTC
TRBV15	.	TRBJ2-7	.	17	CATSPRPLRDHSYEHYF	TGTGCCACCAGCCCCCGCCCCCTCAGGGACCATTCCTACGAGCACTACTTC
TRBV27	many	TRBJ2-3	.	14	CASSLGSEPDTQYF	TGTGCCAGCAGTTTAGGGTCCGAGCCAGATACGCAGTATTTT
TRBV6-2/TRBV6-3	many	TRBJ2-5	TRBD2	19	CASSYLVPAGERYQETQYF	TGTGCCAGCAGTTATCTAGTCCCAGCGGGAGAGAGATACCAAGAGACCCAGTACTTC
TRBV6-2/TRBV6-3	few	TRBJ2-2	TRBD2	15	CASRESGRGTGELFF	TGTGCCAGCAGGGAGAGCGGGAGGGGCACCGGGGAGCTGTTTTTT
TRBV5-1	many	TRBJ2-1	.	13	CASSLAGGNEQFF	TGCGCCAGCAGCTTGGCCGGGGGAAATGAGCAGTTCTTC
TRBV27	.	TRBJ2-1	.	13	CASRTLSYNEQFF	TGTGCCAGCAGGACGCTCTCCTACAATGAGCAGTTCTTC
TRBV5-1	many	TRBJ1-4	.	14	CASSLAQANEKLFF	TGCGCCAGCAGCTTAGCACAGGCCAATGAAAAACTGTTTTTT
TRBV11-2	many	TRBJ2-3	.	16	CASSLGRVQSTDTQYF	TGTGCCAGCAGCTTAGGAAGGGTGCAGTCCACAGATACGCAGTATTTT
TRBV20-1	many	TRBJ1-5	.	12	CSARGSNQPQHF	TGCAGTGCTAGGGGGAGCAATCAGCCCCAGCATTTT
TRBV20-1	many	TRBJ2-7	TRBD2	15	CSARQWTSGPYEQYF	TGCAGTGCTAGACAATGGACTAGCGGCCCCTACGAGCAGTACTTC
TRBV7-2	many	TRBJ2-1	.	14	CASSLGLVNNEQFF	TGTGCCAGCAGCTTGGGACTGGTAAACAATGAGCAGTTCTTC
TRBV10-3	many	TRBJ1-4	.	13	CATAQGRDEKLFF	TGTGCCACCGCACAGGGTAGAGATGAAAAACTGTTTTTT
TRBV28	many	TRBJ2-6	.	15	CASSLVASGANVLTF	TGTGCCAGCAGTTTAGTTGCCTCTGGGGCCAACGTCCTGACTTTC
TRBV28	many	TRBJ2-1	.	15	CASSLYPSQYNEQFF	TGTGCCAGCAGTCTCTACCCCAGTCAGTACAATGAGCAGTTCTTC
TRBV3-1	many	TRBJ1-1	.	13	CASSQAGGTEAFF	TGTGCCAGCAGCCAAGCCGGGGGCACTGAAGCTTTCTTT
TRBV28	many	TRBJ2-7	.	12	CASSGVRHEQYF	TGTGCCAGCAGCGGGGTTCGTCACGAGCAGTACTTC
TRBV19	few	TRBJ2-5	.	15	CASSNHRVGQETQYF	TGTGCCAGTAGTAACCACAGGGTAGGCCAAGAGACCCAGTACTTC
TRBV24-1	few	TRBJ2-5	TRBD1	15	CATSDSLTGSATQYF	TGTGCCACCAGTGATTCTTTGACAGGGTCAGCGACCCAGTACTTC
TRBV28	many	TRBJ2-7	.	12	CASSFELYEQYF	TGTGCCAGCAGTTTTGAACTCTACGAGCAGTACTTC
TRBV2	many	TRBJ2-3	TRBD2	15	CASSWTSGDPDTQYF	TGTGCCAGCAGTTGGACTAGCGGGGATCCAGATACGCAGTATTTT
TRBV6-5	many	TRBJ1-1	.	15	CASSYKRGVSTEAFF	TGTGCCAGCAGTTATAAGAGGGGGGTAAGCACTGAAGCTTTCTTT
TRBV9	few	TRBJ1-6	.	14	CASSEWAVNSPLHF	TGTGCCAGCAGCGAGTGGGCAGTGAATTCACCCCTCCACTTT